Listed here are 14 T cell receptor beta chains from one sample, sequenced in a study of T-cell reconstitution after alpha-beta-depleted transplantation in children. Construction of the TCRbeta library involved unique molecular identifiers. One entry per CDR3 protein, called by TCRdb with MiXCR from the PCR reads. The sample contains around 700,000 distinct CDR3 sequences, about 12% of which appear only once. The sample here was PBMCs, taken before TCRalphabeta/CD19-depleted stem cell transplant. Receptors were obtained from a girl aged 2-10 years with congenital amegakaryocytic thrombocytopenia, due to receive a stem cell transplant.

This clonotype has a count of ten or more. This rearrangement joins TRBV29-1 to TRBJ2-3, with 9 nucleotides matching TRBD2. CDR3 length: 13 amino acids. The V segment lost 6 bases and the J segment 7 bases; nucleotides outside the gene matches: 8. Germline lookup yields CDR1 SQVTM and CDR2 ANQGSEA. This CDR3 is CSVQTSGRNTQYF. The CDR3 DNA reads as TGCAGCGTCCAAACGAGCGGGAGGAATACGCAGTATTTT.

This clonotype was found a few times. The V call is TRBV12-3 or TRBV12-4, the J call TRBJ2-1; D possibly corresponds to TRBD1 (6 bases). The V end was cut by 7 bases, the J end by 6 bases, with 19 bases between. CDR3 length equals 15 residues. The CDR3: CASTPPDRRVNEQFF. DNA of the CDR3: TGTGCCAGCACCCCGCCCGACAGGCGGGTCAATGAGCAGTTCTTC.

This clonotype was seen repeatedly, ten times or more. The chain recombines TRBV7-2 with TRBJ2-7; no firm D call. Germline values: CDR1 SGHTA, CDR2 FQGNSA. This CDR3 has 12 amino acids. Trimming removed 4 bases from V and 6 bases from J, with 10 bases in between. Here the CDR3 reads CASSSLPSEQYF. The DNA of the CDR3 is TGTGCCAGCAGCTCACTCCCGTCCGAGCAGTACTTC.

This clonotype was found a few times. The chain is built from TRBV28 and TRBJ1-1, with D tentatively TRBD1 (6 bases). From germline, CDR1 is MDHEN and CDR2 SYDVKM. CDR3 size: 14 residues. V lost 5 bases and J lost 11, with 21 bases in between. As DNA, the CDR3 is TGTGCCAGCAGTCCGGGGATGGGGGCGCGGAATGCTTTCTTT. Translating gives CASSPGMGARNAFF.

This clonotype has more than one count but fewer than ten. This CDR3 reads CASKPRAGDDQETQYF. CDR3 sequence (DNA): TGTGCCAGCAAACCTAGAGCGGGAGACGACCAAGAGACCCAGTACTTC. The rearrangement uses TRBV14 and TRBJ2-5; 8 nucleotides line up with TRBD2. V shed 7 bases, J shed 0 bases, and the junction held 10 bases outside the gene matches. This CDR3 is built from 16 residues. CDR1 SGHDN and CDR2 FVKESK come from the germline V gene.

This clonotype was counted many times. In DNA, the CDR3 is TGTGCCAGCAGCTTTGCAGGGTTTAACTATGGCTACACCTTC. Its protein product is CASSFAGFNYGYTF. V gene TRBV5-6 combines with J gene TRBJ1-2; D may be TRBD1 (5 bases). V was trimmed by 2 bases and J by 1 base, leaving 9 bases between them. Germline V gives CDR1 SGHDT, CDR2 YYEEEE. CDR3 size: 14 residues.

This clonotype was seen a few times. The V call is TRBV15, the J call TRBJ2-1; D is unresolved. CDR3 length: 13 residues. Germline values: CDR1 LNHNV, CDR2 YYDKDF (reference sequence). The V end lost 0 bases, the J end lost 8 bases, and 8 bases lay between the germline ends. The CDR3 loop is CATSRETRDEQFF. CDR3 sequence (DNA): TGTGCCACCAGCAGAGAGACGCGTGATGAGCAGTTCTTC.

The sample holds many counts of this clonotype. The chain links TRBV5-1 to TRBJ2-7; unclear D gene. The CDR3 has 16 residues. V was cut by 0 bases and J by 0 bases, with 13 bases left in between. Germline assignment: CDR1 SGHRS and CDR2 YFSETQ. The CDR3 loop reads CASSLGVRASSYEQYF. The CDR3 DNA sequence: TGCGCCAGCAGCTTGGGGGTCCGGGCCAGCTCCTACGAGCAGTACTTC.

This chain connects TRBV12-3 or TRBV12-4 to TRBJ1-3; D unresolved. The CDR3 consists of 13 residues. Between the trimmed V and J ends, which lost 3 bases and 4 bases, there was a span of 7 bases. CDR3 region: CASSFGLGNTIYF. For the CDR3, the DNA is TGTGCCAGCAGTTTCGGACTGGGAAACACCATATATTTT.

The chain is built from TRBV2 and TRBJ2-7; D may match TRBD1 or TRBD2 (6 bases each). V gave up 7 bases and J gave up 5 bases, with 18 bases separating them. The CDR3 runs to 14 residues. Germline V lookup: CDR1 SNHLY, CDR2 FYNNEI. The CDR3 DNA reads TGTGCCAGCAATATAGGGTATGGGGGGCACGAGCAGTACTTC. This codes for CASNIGYGGHEQYF.

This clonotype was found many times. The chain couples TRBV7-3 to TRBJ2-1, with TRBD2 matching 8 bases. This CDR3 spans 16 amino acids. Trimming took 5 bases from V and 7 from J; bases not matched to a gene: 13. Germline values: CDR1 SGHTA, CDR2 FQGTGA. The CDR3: CASSPTPGLVGNEQFF. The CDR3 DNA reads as TGTGCCAGCAGCCCAACCCCGGGACTAGTGGGGAATGAGCAGTTCTTC.

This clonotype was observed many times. The CDR3 sequence is CASSDSSGRNGELFF. The CDR3 DNA reads TGCGCCAGCAGCGACTCTAGCGGGAGAAACGGGGAGCTGTTTTTT. The chain has TRBV5-1 and TRBJ2-2; TRBD2 matches 10 bases. J was trimmed by 7 bases and V by 4 bases; bases with no gene match: 7. The CDR3 totals 15 residues. The germline gives CDR1 SGHRS, CDR2 YFSETQ.

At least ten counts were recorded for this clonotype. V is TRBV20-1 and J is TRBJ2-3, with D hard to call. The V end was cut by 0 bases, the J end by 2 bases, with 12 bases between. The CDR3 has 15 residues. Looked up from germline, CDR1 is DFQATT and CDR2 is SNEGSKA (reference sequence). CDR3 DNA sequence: TGCAGTGCTAGAGACCCGGGCCACGACACAGATACGCAGTATTTT. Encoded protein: CSARDPGHDTDTQYF.

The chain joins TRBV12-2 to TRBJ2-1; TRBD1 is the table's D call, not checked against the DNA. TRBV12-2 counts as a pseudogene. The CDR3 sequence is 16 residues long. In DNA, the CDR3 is TGTGCAAGTCGCCCAAAGGGGCCAAAGCTCCTCAATGAGCAGTTCTTC. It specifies CASRPKGPKLLNEQFF.